These T cell receptor beta chains were read from a single sample in a study of CD8 T cells in ankylosing spondylitis. TCRdb reanalysed the 5' RACE reads using MiXCR and keeps one entry per CDR3 protein. The data show approximately 39,000 distinct CDR3 sequences, under 15% seen once. Sample: synovial fluid, either unsorted or a sorted T cell fraction (not recorded which). Receptors were obtained from a male donor with ankylosing spondylitis. The CDR3 runs from the conserved cysteine through the conserved F or W. D genes are given only for firm matches. Expanded clones are given a class, and other clones once, few, many or no size at all.

.	many	TRBJ1-1	TRBV4-3	TGCGCCAGCAGCCAAGGGGGAGGGTTTAAGGAGAACACTGAAGCTTTCTTT	CASSQGGGFKENTEAFF
TRBD2	once	TRBJ2-2	TRBV20-1	TGCAGTGCCAGAACTAGCGGGGACACCGGGGAGCTGTTTTTT	CSARTSGDTGELFF
.	.	TRBJ2-7	TRBV4-2	TGTGCCAGCAGCCAAGCGAGCGGGCCCTCCTACGAGCAGTACTTC	CASSQASGPSYEQYF
TRBD1	few	TRBJ1-2	TRBV4-1	TGCGCCAGCAGCCATGACAGGGGCGGGTATGGCTACACCTTC	CASSHDRGGYGYTF
TRBD2	few	TRBJ2-3	TRBV9	TGTGCCAGCAGTCCAAGCGGGGGAGTCACAGATACGCAGTATTTT	CASSPSGGVTDTQYF
.	many	TRBJ2-2	TRBV6-5	TGTGCCAGCAGGCAGGGCACCGGGGAGCTGTTTTTT	CASRQGTGELFF
TRBD2	.	TRBJ2-7	TRBV2	TGTGCCAGCAGTGAAGAAGGTACTAGCGGGAGTTACGAGCAGTACTTC	CASSEEGTSGSYEQYF
.	many	TRBJ2-3	TRBV7-7	TGTGCTAGCAGCTTATTTGGTCGGGCGAGCACAGATACGCAGTATTTT	CASSLFGRASTDTQYF
TRBD1	.	TRBJ2-7	TRBV18	TGTGCCAGCTCCCCCGGGACAGGGGGCCCTATCAATCCCTACGAGCAGTACTTC	CASSPGTGGPINPYEQYF
.	many	TRBJ1-2	TRBV6-2/TRBV6-3	TGTGCCAGCATCTCGGTTAGGTCCGACTATGGCTACACCTTC	CASISVRSDYGYTF
.	.	TRBJ2-3	TRBV20-1	TGCAGTGCTAGGGGCCTGGCTACGCAGTATTTT	CSARGLATQYF
.	few	TRBJ2-2	TRBV7-9	TGTGCCACCCACCCCGGGGAGCTGTTTTTT	CATHPGELFF
TRBD2	many	TRBJ2-1	TRBV7-8	TGTGCCAGCAGCCCCCCCGGGACTAGTTACAATGAGCAGTTCTTC	CASSPPGTSYNEQFF
.	.	TRBJ2-7	TRBV6-1	TGTGCCAGCAGACCAGGGCGGGCAGCTACGGCGTACGAGCAGTACTTC	CASRPGRAATAYEQYF
.	many	TRBJ1-2	TRBV4-3	TGCGCCAGCAGCCAAGATCGCGGGTCTCACCTGTACGGCTACACCTTC	CASSQDRGSHLYGYTF
TRBD1	many	TRBJ2-1	TRBV2	TGTGCCAGCAGGGGGACCGGGACAGGGCCTTGGTTC	CASRGTGTGPWF
.	few	TRBJ1-1	TRBV29-1	TGCAGCGTTCCTCTCCAGGGGAATACTGAAGCTTTCTTT	CSVPLQGNTEAFF
TRBD2	few	TRBJ2-1	TRBV29-1	TGCAGCGTTGAGGGACTAGATACCAATGAGCAGTTCTTC	CSVEGLDTNEQFF
.	once	TRBJ2-7	TRBV20-1	TGCAGTGCTAGCCTGGGCTCCTACGAGCAGTACTTC	CSASLGSYEQYF
.	.	TRBJ1-2	TRBV12-5	TGTGCTAGTGGTTTGGGGTATGGCTACACCTTC	CASGLGYGYTF
.	.	TRBJ2-3	TRBV5-6	TGTGCCAGCAGCTTAATCGGGTTTTCCAACAGGAGGGATACGCAGTATTTT	CASSLIGFSNRRDTQYF
TRBD2	many	TRBJ2-2	TRBV11-1	TGTGCCAGCAGCAACCCGGGACTAGCGGGAGTGAACACCGGGGAGCTGTTTTTT	CASSNPGLAGVNTGELFF
.	.	TRBJ1-5	TRBV18	TGTGCCAGCTCACCCTCAGGGGATCAGCCCCAGCATTTT	CASSPSGDQPQHF
TRBD2	.	TRBJ2-7	TRBV6-5	TGTGCCAGCAGTGACTCTCTAGCGGGAGCCCACGAGCAGTACTTC	CASSDSLAGAHEQYF
.	.	TRBJ2-1	TRBV12-3/TRBV12-4	TGTGCCAGCAGTTTTGCGGATCCCAGGGGCCCTTACAATGAGCAGTTCTTC	CASSFADPRGPYNEQFF
.	few	TRBJ2-3	TRBV4-3	TGCGCCAGCAGCCAAGGAAAGGGCTTACTCACAGATACGCAGTATTTT	CASSQGKGLLTDTQYF
.	.	TRBJ1-2	TRBV20-1	TGCAGTGCTATCATTCGACAGGAGAACTATGGCTACACCTTC	CSAIIRQENYGYTF
TRBD2	few	TRBJ2-3	TRBV7-9	TGTGCCAGCAGCTCGTTTTTAGCGGGAGCTGATACGCAGTATTTT	CASSSFLAGADTQYF
TRBD2	many	TRBJ2-1	TRBV20-1	TGCAGTGCTAGAGATTGGACTAGCGGAGGTAATGAGCAGTTCTTC	CSARDWTSGGNEQFF
.	.	TRBJ1-1	TRBV6-2/TRBV6-3	TGTGCCAGCAGTTACTCCCATGTAACTGTGAACACTGAAGCTTTCTTT	CASSYSHVTVNTEAFF
.	.	TRBJ1-2	TRBV29-1	TGCAGCGTCATGAAGGAGTATGGCTACACCTTC	CSVMKEYGYTF
.	.	TRBJ1-2	TRBV4-3	TGCGCCAGCAGCCAAGACGGGACAACGGATAGGATCTATGGCTACACCTTC	CASSQDGTTDRIYGYTF
.	.	TRBJ2-7	TRBV19	TGTGCCAGTAGTATAAGTGGACCAAGCCAGCAGTACTTC	CASSISGPSQQYF
.	many	TRBJ1-5	TRBV20-1	TGCAGTGCCAGAGGGGCAGATGAGCGGCCCCAGCATTTT	CSARGADERPQHF
.	few	TRBJ2-7	TRBV4-3	TGCGCCAGCAGCCCGACGGCGGATCCCTACGAGCAGTACTTC	CASSPTADPYEQYF
.	medium-sized	TRBJ2-7	TRBV9	TGTGCCAGCAGCGTAGCAGCGGGCGGACACTACGAGCAGTACTTC	CASSVAAGGHYEQYF
.	few	TRBJ2-6	TRBV4-2	TGTGCCAGCAGCCAGAGCACTTCCGGCTCTGGGGCCAACGTCCTGACTTTC	CASSQSTSGSGANVLTF
TRBD2	.	TRBJ2-3	TRBV29-1	TGCAGCGTTGTTGAGCGGGAGGCAGCAGATACGCAGTATTTT	CSVVEREAADTQYF
.	.	TRBJ2-3	TRBV10-3	TGTGCCATCAGTGAGACTCTTTCTAGCACAGATACGCAGTATTTT	CAISETLSSTDTQYF
.	medium-sized	TRBJ1-1	TRBV20-1	TGCAGTGCTAGAGTAGAGGCGGTGATCACTGAAGCTTTCTTT	CSARVEAVITEAFF
.	few	TRBJ1-2	TRBV27	TGTGCCAGCAGTTCGAGGCCGGGGTATGGCTACACCTTC	CASSSRPGYGYTF
.	many	TRBJ2-3	TRBV13	TGTGCCAGCAGTACGAGGGGAAGCGGGTTGAGGGATACGCAGTATTTT	CASSTRGSGLRDTQYF
.	.	TRBJ2-3	TRBV5-5	TGTGCCAGCGGCCCCGGGAAAACGCAGTATTTT	CASGPGKTQYF
.	few	TRBJ1-1	TRBV25-1	TGTGCCAGCAGTTTCGGGGGCTACACTGAAGCTTTCTTT	CASSFGGYTEAFF
.	few	TRBJ2-7	TRBV5-5	TGTGCCAGCAGCTGGGACGTCGGGTACGAGCAGTACTTC	CASSWDVGYEQYF
.	.	TRBJ1-1	TRBV10-3	TGTGCCATCAGTGAGCGCGGACGATACACTGAAGCTTTCTTT	CAISERGRYTEAFF
.	many	TRBJ2-1	TRBV3-1	TGTGCCAGCAGCCAAGGGTCGGGAGTGGGTAATGAGCAGTTCTTC	CASSQGSGVGNEQFF
.	many	TRBJ2-2	TRBV12-3/TRBV12-4	TGTGCCAGCATCAACGCCGGGGAGCTGTTTTTT	CASINAGELFF
TRBD1	.	TRBJ2-2	TRBV29-1	TGCAGCGTCCGGGACAGGGATGTTCCTCACTACACCGGGGAGCTGTTTTTT	CSVRDRDVPHYTGELFF
TRBD2	many	TRBJ2-2	TRBV11-2	TGTGCCAGCAGCTTAACTAGCGGAGGGGAGCTGTTTTTT	CASSLTSGGELFF
.	few	TRBJ2-5	TRBV7-9	TGTGCCAGCAGCGGACCCGAGAGTAGGGAAGAGACCCAGTACTTC	CASSGPESREETQYF
TRBD2	.	TRBJ2-1	TRBV5-1	TGCGCCAGCAGCTTCCGGACTAGCGGGTTTAATGAGCAGTTCTTC	CASSFRTSGFNEQFF
.	few	TRBJ2-1	TRBV7-9	TGTGCCAGCAGCCCTGCGGACAGATACAATGAGCAGTTCTTC	CASSPADRYNEQFF
.	few	TRBJ1-1	TRBV5-1	TGCGCCAGCAGCTTTGGGACGAGGGCTTTCTTT	CASSFGTRAFF